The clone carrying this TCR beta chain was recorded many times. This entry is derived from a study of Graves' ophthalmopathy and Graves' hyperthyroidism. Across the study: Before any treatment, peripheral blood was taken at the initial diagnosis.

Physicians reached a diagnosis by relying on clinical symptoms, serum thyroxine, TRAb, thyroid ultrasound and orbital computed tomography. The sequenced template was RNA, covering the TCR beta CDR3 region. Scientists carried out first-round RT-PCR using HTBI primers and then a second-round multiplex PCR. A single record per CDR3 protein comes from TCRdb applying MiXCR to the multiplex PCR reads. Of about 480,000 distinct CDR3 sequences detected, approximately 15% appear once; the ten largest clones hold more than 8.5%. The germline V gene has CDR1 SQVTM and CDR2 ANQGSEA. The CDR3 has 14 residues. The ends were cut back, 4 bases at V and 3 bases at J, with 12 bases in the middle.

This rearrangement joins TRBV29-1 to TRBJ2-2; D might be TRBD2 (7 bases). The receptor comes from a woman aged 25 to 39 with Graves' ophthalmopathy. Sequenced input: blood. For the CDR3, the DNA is TGCAGCGTTGGGGCGGGGGCTTACACCGGGGAGCTGTTTTTT. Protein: CSVGAGAYTGELFF.